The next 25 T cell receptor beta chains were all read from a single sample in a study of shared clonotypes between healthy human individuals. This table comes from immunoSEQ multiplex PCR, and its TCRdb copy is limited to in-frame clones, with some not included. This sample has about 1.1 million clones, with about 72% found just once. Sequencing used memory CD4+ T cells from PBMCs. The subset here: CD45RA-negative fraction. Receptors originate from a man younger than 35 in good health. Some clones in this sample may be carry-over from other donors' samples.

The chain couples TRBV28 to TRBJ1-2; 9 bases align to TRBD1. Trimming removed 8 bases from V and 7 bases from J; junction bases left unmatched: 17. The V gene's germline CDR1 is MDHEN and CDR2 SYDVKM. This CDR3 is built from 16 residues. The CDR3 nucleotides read TGTGCCAGCGGGACCGGGACAGGGTTTGTTAGCGGTGGCTACACCTTC. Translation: CASGTGTGFVSGGYTF.

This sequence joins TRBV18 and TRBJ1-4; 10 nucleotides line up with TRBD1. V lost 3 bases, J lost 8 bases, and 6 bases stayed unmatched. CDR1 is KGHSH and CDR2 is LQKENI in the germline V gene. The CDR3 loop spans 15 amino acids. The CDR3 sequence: CASSPGWDRGEKLFF. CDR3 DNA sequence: TGTGCCAGCTCACCTGGTTGGGACAGGGGAGAAAAACTGTTTTTT.

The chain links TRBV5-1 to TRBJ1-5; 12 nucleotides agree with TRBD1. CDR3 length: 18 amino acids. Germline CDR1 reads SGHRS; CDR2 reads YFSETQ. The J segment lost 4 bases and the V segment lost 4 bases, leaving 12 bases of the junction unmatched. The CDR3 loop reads CASSAGTGGSQVNQPQHF. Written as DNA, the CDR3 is TGCGCCAGCAGCGCTGGGACAGGGGGCTCGCAGGTAAATCAGCCCCAGCATTTT.

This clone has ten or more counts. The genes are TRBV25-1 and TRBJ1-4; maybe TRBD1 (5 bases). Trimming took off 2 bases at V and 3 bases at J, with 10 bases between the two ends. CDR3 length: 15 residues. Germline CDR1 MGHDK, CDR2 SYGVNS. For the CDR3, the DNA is TGTGCCAGCAGTGAAACCACAGGTGCTAATGAAAAACTGTTTTTT. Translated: CASSETTGANEKLFF.

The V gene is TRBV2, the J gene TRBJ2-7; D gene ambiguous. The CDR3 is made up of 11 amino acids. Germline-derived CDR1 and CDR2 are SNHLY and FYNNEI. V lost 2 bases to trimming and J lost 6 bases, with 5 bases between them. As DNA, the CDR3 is TGTGCCAGCAGTGAACTCACCGAGCAGTACTTC. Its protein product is CASSELTEQYF. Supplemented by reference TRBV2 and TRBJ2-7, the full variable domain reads EPEVTQTPSHQVTQMGQEVILRCVPISNHLYFYWYRQILGQKVEFLVSFYNNEISEKSEIFDDQFSVERPDGSNFTLKIRSTKLEDSAMYFCASSELTEQYFGPGTRLTVT.

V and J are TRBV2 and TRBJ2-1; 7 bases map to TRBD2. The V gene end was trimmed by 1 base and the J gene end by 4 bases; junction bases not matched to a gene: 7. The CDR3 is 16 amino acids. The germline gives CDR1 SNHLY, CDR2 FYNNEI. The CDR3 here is CASSEVGTGGYNEQFF. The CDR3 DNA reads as TGTGCCAGCAGTGAAGTGGGGACGGGGGGTTACAATGAGCAGTTCTTC.

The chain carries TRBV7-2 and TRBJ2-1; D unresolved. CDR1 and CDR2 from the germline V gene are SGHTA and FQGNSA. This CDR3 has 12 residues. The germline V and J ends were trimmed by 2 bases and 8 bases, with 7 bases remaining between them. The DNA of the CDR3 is TGTGCCAGCAGCTTAACTGCCCATGAGCAGTTCTTC. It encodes CASSLTAHEQFF.

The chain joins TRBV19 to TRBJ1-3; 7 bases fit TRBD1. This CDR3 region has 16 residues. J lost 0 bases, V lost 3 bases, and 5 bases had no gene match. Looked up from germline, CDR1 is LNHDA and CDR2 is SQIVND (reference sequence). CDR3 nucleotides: TGTGCCAGTAGTATGCCCGGACAGGCCTCTGGAAACACCATATATTTT. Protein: CASSMPGQASGNTIYF.

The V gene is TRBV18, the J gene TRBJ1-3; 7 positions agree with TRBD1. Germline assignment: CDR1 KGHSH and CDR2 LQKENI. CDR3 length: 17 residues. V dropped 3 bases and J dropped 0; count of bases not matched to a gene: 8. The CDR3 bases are TGTGCCAGCTCACCCCTGACAGGGAAGAGCTCTGGAAACACCATATATTTT. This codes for CASSPLTGKSSGNTIYF.

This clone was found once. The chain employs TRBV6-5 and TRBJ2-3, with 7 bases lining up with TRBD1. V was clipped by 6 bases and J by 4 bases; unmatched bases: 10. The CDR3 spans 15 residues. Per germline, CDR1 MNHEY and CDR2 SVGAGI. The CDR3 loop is CASRKGTTGSDTQYF. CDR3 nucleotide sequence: TGTGCCAGCAGGAAAGGGACGACAGGGTCAGATACGCAGTATTTT.

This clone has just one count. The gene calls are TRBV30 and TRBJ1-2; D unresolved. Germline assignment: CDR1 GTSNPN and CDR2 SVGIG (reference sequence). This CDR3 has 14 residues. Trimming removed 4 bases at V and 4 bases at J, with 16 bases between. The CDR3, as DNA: TGTGCCTGGACCCCTGGGCTAGGAGGCTATGGCTACACCTTC. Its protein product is CAWTPGLGGYGYTF.

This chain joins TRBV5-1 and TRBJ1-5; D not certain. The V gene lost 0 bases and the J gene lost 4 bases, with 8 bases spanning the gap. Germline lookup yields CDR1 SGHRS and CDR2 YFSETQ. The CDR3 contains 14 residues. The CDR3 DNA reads TGCGCCAGCAGCTTGGGTGGCACTAATCAGCCCCAGCATTTT. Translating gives CASSLGGTNQPQHF. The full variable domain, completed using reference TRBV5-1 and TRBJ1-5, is KAGVTQTPRYLIKTRGQQVTLSCSPISGHRSVSWYQQTPGQGLQFLFEYFSETQRNKGNFPGRFSGRQFSNSRSEMNVSTLELGDSALYLCASSLGGTNQPQHFGDGTRLSIL.

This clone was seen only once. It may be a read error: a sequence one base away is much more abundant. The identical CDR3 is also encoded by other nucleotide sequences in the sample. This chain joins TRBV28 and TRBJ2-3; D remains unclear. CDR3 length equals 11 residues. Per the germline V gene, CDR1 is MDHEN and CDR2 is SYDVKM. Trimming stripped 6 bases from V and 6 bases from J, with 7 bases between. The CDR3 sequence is CASSSLDTQYF. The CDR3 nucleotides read TGTGCCAGCAGCTCCTTGGATACGCAGTATTTT.

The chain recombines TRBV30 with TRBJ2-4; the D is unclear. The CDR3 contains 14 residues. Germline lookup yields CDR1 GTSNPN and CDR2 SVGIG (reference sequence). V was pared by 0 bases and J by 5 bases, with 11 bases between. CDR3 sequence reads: CAWSVTAEQNIQYF. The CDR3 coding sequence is TGTGCCTGGAGTGTAACGGCTGAACAAAACATTCAGTACTTC. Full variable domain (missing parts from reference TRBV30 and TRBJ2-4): SQTIHQWPATLVQPVGSPLSLECTVEGTSNPNLYWYRQAAGRGLQLLFYSVGIGQISSEVPQNLSASRPQDRQFILSSKKLLLSDSGFYLCAWSVTAEQNIQYFGAGTRLSVL.

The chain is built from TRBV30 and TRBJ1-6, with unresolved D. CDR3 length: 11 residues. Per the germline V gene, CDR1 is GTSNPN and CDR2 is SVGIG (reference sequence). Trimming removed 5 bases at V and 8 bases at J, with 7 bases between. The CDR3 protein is CAWLVDSPLHF. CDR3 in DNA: TGTGCCTGGCTAGTGGATTCACCCCTCCACTTT.

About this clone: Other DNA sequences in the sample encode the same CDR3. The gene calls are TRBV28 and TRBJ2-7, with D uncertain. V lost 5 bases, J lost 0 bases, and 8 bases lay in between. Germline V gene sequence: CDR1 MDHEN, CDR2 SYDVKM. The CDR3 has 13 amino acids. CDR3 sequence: CASSPGPSYEQYF. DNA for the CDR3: TGTGCCAGCAGTCCCGGGCCCTCCTACGAGCAGTACTTC.

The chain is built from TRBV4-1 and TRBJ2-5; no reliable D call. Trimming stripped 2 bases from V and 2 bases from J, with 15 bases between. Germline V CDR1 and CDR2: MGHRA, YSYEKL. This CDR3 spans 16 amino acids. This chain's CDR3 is CASSQNPSSFQETQYF. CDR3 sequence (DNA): TGCGCCAGCAGCCAAAACCCCTCGAGTTTTCAAGAGACCCAGTACTTC.

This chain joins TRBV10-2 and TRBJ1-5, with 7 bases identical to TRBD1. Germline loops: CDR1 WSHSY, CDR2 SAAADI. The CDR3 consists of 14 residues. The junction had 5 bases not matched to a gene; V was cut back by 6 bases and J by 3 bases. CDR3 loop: CASRQGTINQPQHF. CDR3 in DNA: TGCGCCAGCAGACAGGGGACCATCAATCAGCCCCAGCATTTT.

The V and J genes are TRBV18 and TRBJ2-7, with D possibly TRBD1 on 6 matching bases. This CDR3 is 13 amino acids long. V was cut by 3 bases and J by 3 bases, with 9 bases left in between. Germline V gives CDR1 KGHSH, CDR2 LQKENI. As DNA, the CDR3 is TGTGCCAGCTCACCGCCGGACAGCTACGAGCAGTACTTC. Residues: CASSPPDSYEQYF.

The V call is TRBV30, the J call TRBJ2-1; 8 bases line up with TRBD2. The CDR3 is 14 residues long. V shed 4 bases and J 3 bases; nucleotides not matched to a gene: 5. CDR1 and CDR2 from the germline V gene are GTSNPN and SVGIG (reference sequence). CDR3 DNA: TGTGCCTGGACCTTCGGGACTAGCTACAATGAGCAGTTCTTC. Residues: CAWTFGTSYNEQFF.

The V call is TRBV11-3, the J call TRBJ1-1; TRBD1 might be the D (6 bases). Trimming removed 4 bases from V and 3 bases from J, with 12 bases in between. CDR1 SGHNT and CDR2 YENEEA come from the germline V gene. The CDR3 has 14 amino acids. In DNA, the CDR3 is TGTGCCAGCAGCTACCGAAACAGGGACACTGAAGCTTTCTTT. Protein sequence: CASSYRNRDTEAFF.

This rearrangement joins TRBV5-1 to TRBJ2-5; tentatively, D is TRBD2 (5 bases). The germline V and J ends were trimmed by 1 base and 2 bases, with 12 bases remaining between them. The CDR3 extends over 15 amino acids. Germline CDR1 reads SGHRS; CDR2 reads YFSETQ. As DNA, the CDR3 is TGCGCCAGCAGCTTGTACTCTAGCCTTCAAGAGACCCAGTACTTC. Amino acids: CASSLYSSLQETQYF.

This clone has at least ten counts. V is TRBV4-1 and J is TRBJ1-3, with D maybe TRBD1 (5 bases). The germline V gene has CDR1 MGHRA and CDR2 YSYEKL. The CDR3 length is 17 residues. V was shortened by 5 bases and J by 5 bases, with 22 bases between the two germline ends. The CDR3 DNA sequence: TGCGCCAGCAGCGCCCCCTCGGGCCGAGGGGCGAGAAACACCATATATTTT. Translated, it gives CASSAPSGRGARNTIYF.

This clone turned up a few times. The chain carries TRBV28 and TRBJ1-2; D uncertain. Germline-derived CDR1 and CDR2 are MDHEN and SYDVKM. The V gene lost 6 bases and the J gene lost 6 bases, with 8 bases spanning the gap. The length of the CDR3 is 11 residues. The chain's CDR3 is CASSAFDGYTF. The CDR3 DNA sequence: TGTGCCAGCAGCGCATTTGATGGCTACACCTTC.

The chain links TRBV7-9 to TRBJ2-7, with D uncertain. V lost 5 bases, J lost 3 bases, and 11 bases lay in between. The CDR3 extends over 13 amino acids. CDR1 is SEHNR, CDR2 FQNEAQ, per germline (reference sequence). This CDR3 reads CASSPRRGYEQYF. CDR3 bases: TGTGCCAGCAGCCCCCGGAGAGGCTACGAGCAGTACTTC.